The 5 T cell receptor beta chains reported below all come from one sample, sequenced in a study of lymphopenia after photon versus proton radiotherapy. Clones were sequenced by immunoSEQ multiplex PCR, and TCRdb holds only the in-frame ones, with some missing. The sample holds 53,000 or so clones, around 80% seen once. This specimen consisted of peripheral blood, obtained from a patient treated with photon-based radiotherapy. Receptors were obtained from a man aged 50 to 59 with gastric cancer.

This chain uses TRBV5-1 with TRBJ2-2, with 11 bases lining up with TRBD2. V lost 0 bases to trimming and J lost 6 bases; unmatched junction nucleotides: 4. This CDR3 spans 16 amino acids. Germline CDR1 SGHRS, CDR2 YFSETQ. Here the CDR3 DNA reads TGCGCCAGCAGCTTGGCCCTAGCGGGAGGTCCCGGGGAGCTGTTTTTT. Translation gives CASSLALAGGPGELFF.

V is TRBV5-1 and J is TRBJ1-4; 7 nucleotides line up with TRBD1. J was trimmed by 2 bases and V by 4 bases; bases with no gene match: 14. Germline values: CDR1 SGHRS, CDR2 YFSETQ. The CDR3 sequence is 18 residues long. Here the CDR3 reads CASSRADRLGGTNEKLFF. CDR3 DNA sequence: TGCGCCAGCAGCCGCGCGGACAGGTTGGGAGGGACTAATGAAAAACTGTTTTTT.

The CDR3 sequence is CASGLLGREGRYEQFF. The DNA for the CDR3 is TGTGCTAGTGGTTTACTGGGGAGGGAGGGCCGATATGAGCAGTTCTTC. This chain joins TRBV12-5 and TRBJ2-1; 7 bases are a match to TRBD2. Germline V lookup: CDR1 LGHNT, CDR2 FRNRAP. V lost 3 bases and J lost 8; bases outside the gene matches: 13. This CDR3 comprises 16 residues.

The chain combines TRBV9 with TRBJ2-2; 9 positions match TRBD1. The CDR3 length is 16 residues. Looked up from germline, CDR1 is SGDLS and CDR2 is YYNGEE. After removal of 4 bases from V and 7 bases from J, the junction contained 11 bases not matched to a gene. The CDR3 DNA sequence: TGTGCCAGCAGCCCACTGCCGGGACAGGGTTTCGGGGAGCTGTTTTTT. Translating it yields CASSPLPGQGFGELFF.

The chain uses TRBV2 and TRBJ1-1; perhaps TRBD1 as D (6 bases). This CDR3 has 15 amino acids. The V end was cut by 4 bases, the J end by 7 bases, with 19 bases between. The germline CDR1 and CDR2 sequences are SNHLY and FYNNEI. CDR3 nucleotides: TGTGCCAGCAGTGCCCCGGCCGTAGGGGGGGTTGAAGCTTTCTTT. This translates into CASSAPAVGGVEAFF.